Listed here are 10 T cell receptor beta chains from one sample, sequenced in a study of T cell responses to AZD1222 COVID-19 vaccine. The assay was immunoSEQ multiplex PCR, and TCRdb's table has in-frame clones only and misses some. The sample carries about 42,000 clones, about 91% recorded once. The sequenced sample was peripheral blood, obtained 28 days after the second AZD1222 dose. These receptors were obtained from an adult who received the AZD1222 COVID-19 vaccine.

The chain joins TRBV29-1 to TRBJ1-1; no clear D. Trimming pared 1 base from V and 4 bases from J, leaving 13 bases between. The CDR3 spans 14 residues. Germline loops: CDR1 SQVTM, CDR2 ANQGSEA. CDR3 sequence: CSVEVGQIGTEAFF. The CDR3 DNA reads as TGCAGCGTTGAAGTTGGGCAGATAGGCACTGAAGCTTTCTTT.

The CDR3 sequence is CASSPETGELFF. The CDR3 nucleotides are TGTGCCAGCAGCCCAGAGACCGGGGAGCTGTTTTTT. The genes are TRBV9 and TRBJ2-2; no clear D. CDR1 is SGDLS and CDR2 is YYNGEE in the germline V gene. Trimming cost V 4 bases and J 5 bases, with 6 bases left between them. The CDR3 extends over 12 amino acids.

This chain joins TRBV14 and TRBJ1-1; D not resolved. In germline, CDR1 is SGHDN, CDR2 FVKESK. V lost 0 bases and J 5 bases, leaving 10 bases between the germline ends. CDR3 length: 14 amino acids. The CDR3 reads CASSQERGRTEAFF. In DNA form, the CDR3 reads TGTGCCAGCAGCCAAGAGCGGGGAAGGACTGAAGCTTTCTTT.

J is TRBJ2-1 and V is TRBV6-1, with 8 bases fitting TRBD1. Trimming at V came to 0 bases and at J to 7 bases, leaving 5 bases not matched to a gene. Looked up from germline, CDR1 is MNHNS and CDR2 is SASEGT. This CDR3 contains 15 residues. The CDR3 loop is CASSEAWDRTNEQFF. The CDR3 bases are TGTGCCAGCAGTGAAGCTTGGGACAGGACAAATGAGCAGTTCTTC.

This clone was counted once. Germline is not matched at one junction end, which may reflect a read error. The CDR3 bases are TGCAGTGCGAGAGGGGTCGGGGAGCTGTTTTTT. It translates to CSARGVGELFF. V and J are TRBV20-1 and TRBJ2-2, with D perhaps assigned TRBD1 or TRBD2 (5 bases each). The CDR3 has 11 amino acids. Germline V CDR1 and CDR2: DFQATT, SNEGSKA (reference sequence).

The table lists this clone with a count of one. V and J are TRBV14 and TRBJ2-2, with TRBD1 matching 7 bases. The germline V gene has CDR1 SGHDN and CDR2 FVKESK. V dropped 1 base and J dropped 0; count of bases not matched to a gene: 2. The CDR3 runs to 16 residues. CDR3 DNA: TGTGCCAGCAGCCAAGTCGGGACAGCGAACACCGGGGAGCTGTTTTTT. Translating gives CASSQVGTANTGELFF.

V usage is TRBV2 and J usage is TRBJ2-7; 11 bases are shared with TRBD1. Germline V gene sequence: CDR1 SNHLY, CDR2 FYNNEI. The CDR3 contains 15 residues. V dropped 6 bases and J dropped 2; count of bases not matched to a gene: 6. The CDR3 sequence: CASSRDRGGPYEQYF. DNA of the CDR3: TGTGCCAGCAGCCGGGACAGGGGGGGCCCCTACGAGCAGTACTTC.

The chain recombines TRBV11-3 with TRBJ2-1, with unresolved D. From germline, CDR1 is SGHNT and CDR2 YENEEA. The CDR3 consists of 12 residues. V was cut by 1 base and J by 6 bases, with 4 bases left in between. The CDR3: CASSLVPNEQFF. DNA of the CDR3: TGTGCCAGCAGCTTAGTTCCCAATGAGCAGTTCTTC.

The V and J genes are TRBV18 and TRBJ2-3, with 10 bases fitting TRBD2. The V and J ends lost 5 bases and 5 bases, in that order; junction bases with no gene match: 7. The CDR3 covers 15 residues. Germline loops: CDR1 KGHSH, CDR2 LQKENI. In DNA form, the CDR3 reads TGTGCCAGCTCAACAGCGGGGGGGCCGGGAGATACGCAGTATTTT. Encoded protein: CASSTAGGPGDTQYF.

The chain links TRBV7-9 to TRBJ1-2, with 10 bases that match TRBD1. CDR3 length: 15 amino acids. Germline lookup yields CDR1 SEHNR and CDR2 FQNEAQ (reference sequence). V trimming: 5 bases; J trimming: 6 bases; junction bases outside the gene matches: 9. The CDR3 DNA follows: TGTGCCAGCAGCGCTTACGGACAGGGGGTGAATGGCTACACCTTC. It codes for CASSAYGQGVNGYTF.